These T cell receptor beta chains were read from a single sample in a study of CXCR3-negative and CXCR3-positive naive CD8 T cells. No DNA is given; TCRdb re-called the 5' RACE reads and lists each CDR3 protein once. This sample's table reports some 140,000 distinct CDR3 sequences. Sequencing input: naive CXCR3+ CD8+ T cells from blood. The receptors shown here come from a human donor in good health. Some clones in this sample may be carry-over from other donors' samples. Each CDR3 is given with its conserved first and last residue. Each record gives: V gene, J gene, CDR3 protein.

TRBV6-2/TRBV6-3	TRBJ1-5	CASSLWGGQPQHF
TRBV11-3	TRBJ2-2	CASSFGQNTGELFF
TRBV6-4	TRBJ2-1	CASSDEGQRRGEQFF
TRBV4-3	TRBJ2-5	CASSPEIGGALQGTQYF
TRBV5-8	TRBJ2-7	CASSLAGRSYEQYF
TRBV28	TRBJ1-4	CASSPPDDEKLFF
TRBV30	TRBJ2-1	CAWNSGGSYNEQFF
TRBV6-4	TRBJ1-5	CASTCWEPDPSYQPQHF
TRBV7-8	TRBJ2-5	CASSLYSGSQETQYF
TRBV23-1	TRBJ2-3	CASSHDCARSTDTQYF
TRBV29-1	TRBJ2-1	CSGRGGYNEQFF
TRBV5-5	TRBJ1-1	CASSLAMGTEAFF
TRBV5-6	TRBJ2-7	CASRLGGYEQYF
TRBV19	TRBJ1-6	CASSIGDGGNSPLHF
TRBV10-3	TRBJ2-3	CAISYLTSTADTQYF
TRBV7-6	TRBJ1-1	CASSLGGPMNTEAFF
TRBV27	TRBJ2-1	CASSLYGRPSSYNEQFF
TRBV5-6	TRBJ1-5	CASSLGATGVNQPQHF
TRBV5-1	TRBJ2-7	CASSFDAYEQYF
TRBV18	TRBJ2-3	CASSPWAGELSTDTQYF
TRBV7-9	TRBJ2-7	CASSLKQSGTDYEQYF
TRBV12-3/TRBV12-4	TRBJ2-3	CASSPYGQVTDTQYF
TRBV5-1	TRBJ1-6	CASSSDRGGSPLHF
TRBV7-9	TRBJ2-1	CASSSSSGSHEQFF
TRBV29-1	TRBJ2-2	CSVLAGVTGELFF
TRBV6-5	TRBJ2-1	CASSYSKGPWAYNEQFF
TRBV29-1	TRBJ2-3	CSVEAGTPSTDTQYF
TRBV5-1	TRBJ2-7	CASSLELASGGSYEQYF
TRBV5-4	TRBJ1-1	CASSFPGADTEAFF
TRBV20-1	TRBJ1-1	CSARDRGSMNTEAFF
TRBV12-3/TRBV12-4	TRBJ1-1	CASSYSQGWTEAFF
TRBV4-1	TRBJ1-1	CASSQDGGINTEAFF
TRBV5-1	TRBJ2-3	CASSSRLGWETDTQYF
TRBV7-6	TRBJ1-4	CASSLDIMGPQASNEKLFF
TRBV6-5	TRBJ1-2	CASSYSNYRGHGYTF
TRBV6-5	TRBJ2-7	CASSSERRTTYEQYF
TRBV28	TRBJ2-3	CASIPPGSITDTQYF
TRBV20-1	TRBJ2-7	CSARLNGQGYEQYF
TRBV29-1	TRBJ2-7	CSVEDPGQESYEQYF
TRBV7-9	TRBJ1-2	CASSPADRGLGYTF
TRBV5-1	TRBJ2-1	CASSGLVGTPSNEQFF
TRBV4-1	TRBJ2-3	CASSQDPRYFTDTQYF
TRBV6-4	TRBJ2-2	CASSDPNTGELFF